This T cell receptor (beta chain) is drawn from a study of cytomegalovirus exposure and HLA in healthy donors. CDR1 is SEHNR, CDR2 FQNEAQ, per germline (reference sequence). V was pared by 7 bases and J by 1 base, with 29 bases between. CDR3 length: 19 amino acids. The PCR had 60 Vbeta and 13 Jbeta primers. TCRdb's copy holds only in-frame clones and misses some; the assay was immunoSEQ multiplex PCR. The sample lists about 130,000 clones, approximately 81% occurring once. Material for sequencing was PBMCs. The rearrangement links TRBV7-9 to TRBJ2-7, with D possibly being TRBD1 (6 bases). This receptor was taken from a male donor in good health and CMV-seronegative. The CDR3 here is CASTSNRDTSSLRSYEQYF. Here the CDR3 DNA reads TGTGCCAGCACCAGTAACCGGGACACTTCCTCTCTTAGATCCTACGAGCAGTACTTC.